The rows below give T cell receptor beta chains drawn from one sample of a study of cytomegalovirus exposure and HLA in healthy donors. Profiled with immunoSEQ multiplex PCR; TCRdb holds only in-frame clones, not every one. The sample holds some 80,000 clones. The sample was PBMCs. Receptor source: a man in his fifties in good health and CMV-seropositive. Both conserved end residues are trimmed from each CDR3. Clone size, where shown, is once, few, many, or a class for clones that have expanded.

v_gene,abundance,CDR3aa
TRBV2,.,ASRTGRETQY
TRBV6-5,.,ASSYSPGVAQETQY
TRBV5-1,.,ASSSDWSYNEQF
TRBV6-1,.,ASRPERGFLYEQY
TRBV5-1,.,ASSFQTNEKLF
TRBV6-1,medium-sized,ASSTVGGSNQPQH
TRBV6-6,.,ASSFLGAGDLEQY
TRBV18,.,ASSPEGDGYT
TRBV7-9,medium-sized,ASSLELTSGEDSYNEQF
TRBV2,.,ASRGQGNYGYT
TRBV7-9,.,ASSYYRGGSNEQF
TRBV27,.,ASAPIRQGVGNGYT
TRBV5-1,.,ASSLAERLETQY
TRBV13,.,ASSLFGQNYEQY
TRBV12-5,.,ASGPPLAGGVNEQF
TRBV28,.,ASSLRQFYEQY
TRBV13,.,ASSPTQGAGNTIY
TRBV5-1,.,ASSFKQGGYEQY
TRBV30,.,AWTRGQELYGYT
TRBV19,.,ASRDPAENGYT
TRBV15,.,ASHREGGSPLH
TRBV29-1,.,SVTTGSNEKLF
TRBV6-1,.,ASSREGPVEQF
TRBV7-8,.,ASRTVQETQY
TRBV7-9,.,ASSTFTGRETQY
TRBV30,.,AWSPGTGIGQPQH
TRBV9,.,ASSVQGGTGASETQY
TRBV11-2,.,ASSFGTRNSPLH
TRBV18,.,ASSLGQIYSGNTIY
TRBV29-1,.,SVQGPSEKLF
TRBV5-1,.,ASSPGDGMNTEAF
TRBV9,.,ASSVEGHGYGYT
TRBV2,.,ASSVMQETQY
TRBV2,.,ASRRASGTDTQY
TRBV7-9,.,ASSLVQDYGYT
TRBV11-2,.,ASSTYERRRLYEQY
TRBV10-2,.,ASSIYLGGPEYEQY
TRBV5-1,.,ASSLPGQLNTGELF
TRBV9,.,ASSPRQGIVDEQY
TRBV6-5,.,ASSYETGRAWEQF
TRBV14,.,ASSLVRGAYGYT
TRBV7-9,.,ASSYSGRNTEAF
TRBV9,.,ASSPGQYFSYNEQF
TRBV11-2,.,ASSLFRDRGQETQY
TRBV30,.,AWLRRWGGTEAF
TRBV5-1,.,ASSPDRVITQTGELF
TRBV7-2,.,ASSLGTVADTQY
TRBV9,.,ASSVGKGARIGELF
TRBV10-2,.,ASSHLYREQETQY
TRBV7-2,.,ASSPPRIAGRETQY
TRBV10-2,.,ASSELGLFYGYT
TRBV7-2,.,ASSLGFADTNTIY